What follows are 28 T cell receptor beta chains derived from one specimen sequenced in a study of blood T cells in healthy people across ages. Through a sample-barcoded 5' primer and a J-beta primer mix, a second PCR was run for 7 to 11 cycles. TCRdb re-called the 5' RACE reads with MiXCR, one entry per CDR3 protein. The table includes some 760,000 distinct CDR3 sequences, around 25% detected once. These data also formed part of another study, on T cells of mothers and their children.

The sequencing input was blood. Receptor source: a boy between 10 and 17 years old in good health.

This rearrangement joins TRBV19 to TRBJ2-5; the match to TRBD2 covers 12 bases. The J call may be in error: the DNA end matches TRBJ2-1 better. This CDR3 has 18 residues. From germline, CDR1 is LNHDA and CDR2 SQIVND (reference sequence). The CDR3 loop is CASSIPSGRALNHNEQFF. The CDR3 region has the DNA TGTGCCAGTAGTATACCTAGCGGGAGGGCCCTTAACCACAATGAGCAGTTCTTC.

This clonotype was found a few times. The chain has TRBV4-3 and TRBJ1-1; D not resolved. The CDR3 extends over 15 amino acids. Germline CDR1 reads LGHNA; CDR2 reads YSLEER. V shed 0 bases and J shed 5 bases, with 13 bases lying between them. The CDR3 reads CASSQDLGGATEAFF. The CDR3 coding sequence is TGCGCCAGCAGCCAAGACCTTGGAGGAGCTACTGAAGCTTTCTTT.

The chain joins TRBV18 to TRBJ2-7; D is undetermined. V was shortened by 3 bases and J by 2 bases, with 5 bases between the two germline ends. This CDR3 spans 12 amino acids. Germline V gene sequence: CDR1 KGHSH, CDR2 LQKENI. This chain's CDR3 is CASSPQAYEQYF. The CDR3 DNA sequence: TGTGCCAGCTCACCGCAAGCCTACGAGCAGTACTTC.

The chain employs TRBV6-2 or TRBV6-3 and TRBJ2-5; tentatively, D is TRBD2 (6 bases). The DNA end lines up better with TRBJ2-1; the J call may be wrong. Germline loops: CDR1 MNHEY, CDR2 SVGEGT. The CDR3 spans 16 residues. CDR3 sequence reads: CASSWGENNGVDEQFF. CDR3 DNA sequence: TGTGCCAGCAGCTGGGGGGAAAACAATGGTGTCGATGAGCAGTTCTTC.

This clonotype was seen more than once but under ten times. The chain couples TRBV7-2 to TRBJ2-6; D not certain. Between the trimmed V and J ends, which lost 5 bases and 4 bases, there was a span of 12 bases. This CDR3 spans 15 amino acids. CDR1 is SGHTA, CDR2 FQGNSA, per germline. CDR3 in DNA: TGTGCCAGCAGCGATACCTTTGGGGGGGCCAACGTCCTGACTTTC. This encodes CASSDTFGGANVLTF.

On this clonotype: One junction end does not reproduce the germline sequence, and a read error may be involved. The J gene is TRBJ1-2, the V gene TRBV7-9; 8 nucleotides align to TRBD1. The germline CDR1 and CDR2 sequences are SEHNR and FQNEAQ (reference sequence). The CDR3 runs to 13 residues. The CDR3 is CDSSRTGIDGYTF. Written as DNA, the CDR3 is TGTGACAGCAGCCGGACAGGGATTGATGGCTACACCTTC.

The chain joins TRBV12-3 or TRBV12-4 to TRBJ2-1; the match to TRBD2 covers 7 bases. The V segment lost 6 bases and the J segment 1 base; nucleotides outside the gene matches: 6. The length of the CDR3 is 15 residues. The CDR3 nucleotides read TGTGCCAGCAGCTACCGCGGGGGTTCCTACAATGAGCAGTTCTTC. This gives the protein CASSYRGGSYNEQFF.

The chain carries TRBV29-1 and TRBJ1-4, with unresolved D. There are 15 residues in the CDR3. Germline assignment: CDR1 SQVTM and CDR2 ANQGSEA. With 4 bases removed from V and 1 base from J, the gap between germline ends came to 13 bases. The CDR3 DNA sequence: TGCAGCGTTGGCCCGACCGGAGTAACTAATGAAAAACTGTTTTTT. It specifies CSVGPTGVTNEKLFF. The whole variable domain, remainder taken from reference TRBV29-1 and TRBJ1-4, is SAVISQKPSRDICQRGTSLTIQCQVDSQVTMMFWYRQQPGQSLTLIATANQGSEATYESGFVIDKFPISRPNLTFSTLTVSNMSPEDSSIYLCSVGPTGVTNEKLFFGSGTQLSVL.

The V and J genes are TRBV27 and TRBJ1-2; D not resolved. Germline CDR1 is MNHEY and CDR2 is SMNVEV (reference sequence). The V and J ends lost 5 bases and 2 bases respectively, with 12 bases between them. The CDR3 contains 14 residues. The CDR3 loop is CASSRDGPNYGYTF. In nucleotides, the CDR3 is TGTGCCAGCAGTAGAGATGGACCCAACTATGGCTACACCTTC.

Many counts were recorded for this clonotype. This rearrangement joins TRBV3-1 to TRBJ2-3, with 9 nucleotides matching TRBD1. The CDR3 spans 16 residues. The V gene end was trimmed by 3 bases and the J gene end by 0 bases; junction bases not matched to a gene: 4. Germline V gene sequence: CDR1 LGHDT, CDR2 YNNKEL (reference sequence). This CDR3 reads CASSQGGQGSTDTQYF. The CDR3 DNA reads TGTGCCAGCAGCCAGGGGGGACAGGGAAGCACAGATACGCAGTATTTT.

This clonotype occurred a few times. The chain couples TRBV5-1 to TRBJ2-5; 8 nucleotides align to TRBD1. The J call is in doubt because the DNA end fits TRBJ2-7 better. CDR3 length equals 13 residues. Germline CDR1 SGHRS, CDR2 YFSETQ. CDR3 bases: TGCGCCAGCAGCTCAGGGGGCGACGACGAGCAGTACTTC. This gives the protein CASSSGGDDEQYF.

This clonotype has only a few counts. The rearrangement joins TRBV5-1 to TRBJ2-7; D remains ambiguous. Germline V gives CDR1 SGHRS, CDR2 YFSETQ. This CDR3 comprises 13 residues. Trimming stripped 4 bases from V and 0 bases from J, with 8 bases between. The CDR3 here is CASSVTPSYEQYF. The CDR3 coding sequence is TGCGCCAGCAGCGTGACACCCTCCTACGAGCAGTACTTC.

The J gene is TRBJ2-5, the V gene TRBV7-2; unclear D gene. CDR3 length equals 16 residues. V was shortened by 7 bases and J by 5 bases, with 23 bases between the two germline ends. The V gene's germline CDR1 is SGHTA and CDR2 FQGNSA. The CDR3, as DNA: TGTGCCAGCAAAGAAGGGCCAGCGAACGCAATGGAGACCCAGTACTTC. Protein sequence: CASKEGPANAMETQYF.

For this clonotype: Mismatch with germline at one junction end may stem from a read error. The chain couples TRBV29-1 to TRBJ2-5, with D possibly TRBD1 on 5 matching bases. The DNA end is more similar to TRBJ2-7, so the J call may be wrong. The germline gives CDR1 SQVTM, CDR2 ANQGSEA. The CDR3 contains 12 residues. CDR3 region: CSVEGHHYEQYF. CDR3 nucleotide sequence: TGCAGCGTGGAAGGACACCACTACGAGCAGTACTTC.

The J gene is TRBJ1-5, the V gene TRBV19; D is perhaps TRBD1 (6 bases). The V and J ends lost 3 bases and 2 bases respectively, with 14 bases between them. From germline, CDR1 is LNHDA and CDR2 SQIVND (reference sequence). This CDR3 comprises 16 residues. In nucleotides, the CDR3 is TGTGCCAGTAGTATCCCGGGCGGGGGCGGCAATCAGCCCCAGCATTTT. Its translation: CASSIPGGGGNQPQHF.

The chain combines TRBV29-1 with TRBJ2-1, with 8 bases aligning to TRBD2. The CDR3 runs 15 residues. Germline V CDR1 and CDR2: SQVTM, ANQGSEA. The J segment lost 4 bases and the V segment lost 2 bases, leaving 7 bases of the junction unmatched. The chain's CDR3 is CSVERPTSVYNEQFF. In DNA, the CDR3 is TGCAGCGTTGAACGCCCGACTAGCGTGTACAATGAGCAGTTCTTC.

This clonotype was counted only a few times. The chain uses TRBV7-2 and TRBJ1-6; 11 positions agree with TRBD1. This CDR3 has 15 residues. Germline values: CDR1 SGHTA, CDR2 FQGNSA. With 4 bases clipped from V and 9 bases from J, the junction kept 5 bases outside the gene matches. CDR3 region: CASSSGQGVSSPLHF. The CDR3 DNA reads TGTGCCAGCAGCTCGGGACAGGGGGTCTCTTCACCCCTCCACTTT.

This clonotype has just a few counts. The chain recombines TRBV20-1 with TRBJ2-5; the match to TRBD2 covers 9 bases. The CDR3 totals 15 residues. V was pared by 4 bases and J by 4 bases, with 10 bases of the junction left unmatched. Looked up from germline, CDR1 is DFQATT and CDR2 is SNEGSKA (reference sequence). In DNA form, the CDR3 reads TGCAGTGCTACGGATGGCGGGGGGGCGTTAGAGACCCAGTACTTC. Translation gives CSATDGGGALETQYF.

The V and J genes are TRBV7-8 and TRBJ1-5; D ambiguous. V was pared by 0 bases and J by 0 bases, with 6 bases between. Germline assignment: CDR1 SGHVS and CDR2 FQNEAQ. The CDR3 runs 15 residues. The chain's CDR3 is CASSLADYSNQPQHF. DNA for the CDR3: TGTGCCAGCAGCTTAGCTGATTATAGCAATCAGCCCCAGCATTTT.

This clonotype has just a few counts. At one end the junction does not follow the germline gene, possibly because of a read error. This rearrangement joins TRBV20-1 to TRBJ2-7; 14 bases line up with TRBD2. The CDR3 spans 15 residues. CDR1 and CDR2 from the germline V gene are DFQATT and SNEGSKA (reference sequence). The CDR3 spells CSTRRLAGGIDEQYF. For the CDR3, the DNA is TGCAGTACTAGAAGACTAGCGGGAGGGATCGACGAGCAGTACTTC.

This chain joins TRBV12-3 or TRBV12-4 and TRBJ2-4; 7 bases match TRBD1. The CDR3 has 15 residues. V lost 5 bases, J lost 8 bases, and 12 bases stayed unmatched. CDR3 sequence reads: CASSLQGLLRDIQYF. The CDR3, as DNA: TGTGCCAGCAGTCTACAGGGGCTGCTTAGGGACATTCAGTACTTC.

This clonotype was picked up a small number of times. The chain combines TRBV10-1 with TRBJ2-3; the match to TRBD2 covers 14 bases. Losses at the gene ends were 6 bases for V and 5 bases for J; bases not matched to a gene: 4. In germline, CDR1 is WNHNN, CDR2 SYGVQD (reference sequence). The CDR3 runs 15 residues. The CDR3 region is CASSPGTSGRDTQYF. DNA of the CDR3: TGCGCCAGCAGCCCCGGGACTAGCGGGAGAGATACGCAGTATTTT.

This CDR3 is CSVEQGNYGYTF. The CDR3 nucleotides are TGCAGCGTTGAACAGGGCAACTATGGCTACACCTTC. The gene calls are TRBV29-1 and TRBJ1-2; tentatively, D is TRBD1 (5 bases). Trimming pared 2 bases from V and 2 bases from J, leaving 6 bases between. This CDR3 contains 12 residues. The V gene's germline CDR1 is SQVTM and CDR2 ANQGSEA. Full variable domain (missing parts from reference TRBV29-1 and TRBJ1-2): SAVISQKPSRDICQRGTSLTIQCQVDSQVTMMFWYRQQPGQSLTLIATANQGSEATYESGFVIDKFPISRPNLTFSTLTVSNMSPEDSSIYLCSVEQGNYGYTFGSGTRLTVV.

The chain employs TRBV7-9 and TRBJ2-3, with D perhaps assigned TRBD1 or TRBD2 (6 bases each). Between the trimmed V and J ends, which lost 5 bases and 3 bases, there was a span of 18 bases. Germline V gives CDR1 SEHNR, CDR2 FQNEAQ (reference sequence). The CDR3 consists of 16 residues. The CDR3 DNA follows: TGTGCCAGCAGCAGAGTGGAGTGGGGGGCGACAGATACGCAGTATTTT. Translation: CASSRVEWGATDTQYF.

This rearrangement joins TRBV12-5 to TRBJ1-4; TRBD1 matches 10 bases. The CDR3 is 14 residues long. Germline trimming cut 6 bases from V and 7 bases from J; bases unmatched to any gene: 5. The germline gives CDR1 LGHNT, CDR2 FRNRAP. CDR3 region: CASGPGTGAEKLFF. CDR3 in DNA: TGTGCTAGTGGGCCCGGGACAGGGGCTGAAAAACTGTTTTTT.

This clonotype has a handful of counts. The chain recombines TRBV2 with TRBJ2-5; D is unresolved. V shed 7 bases and J shed 7 bases, with 13 bases lying between them. The CDR3 extends over 12 amino acids. The germline V gene encodes CDR1 SNHLY and CDR2 FYNNEI. The CDR3 loop is CASNRAIATQYF. The CDR3 coding sequence is TGTGCCAGCAACCGGGCTATAGCGACCCAGTACTTC.

This clonotype turned up a few times. The genes are TRBV12-3 or TRBV12-4 and TRBJ1-1; 9 bases line up with TRBD1. The CDR3 consists of 13 residues. Germline trimming cut 7 bases from V and 3 bases from J; bases unmatched to any gene: 3. The CDR3: CASTRTGDTEAFF. In nucleotides, the CDR3 is TGTGCCAGCACCAGGACAGGGGACACTGAAGCTTTCTTT.

The chain employs TRBV9 and TRBJ2-1, with D perhaps matching TRBD2 (5 bases). The J call is in doubt because the DNA end fits TRBJ2-5 better. CDR3 length: 14 amino acids. Germline V gene sequence: CDR1 SGDLS, CDR2 YYNGEE. The CDR3 nucleotides read TGTGCCAGCAGCGTAGCTGGCGGGTCCGAGACCCAGTACTTC. This codes for CASSVAGGSETQYF.